This record concerns one TCR beta chain sequence. Germline values: CDR1 LGHNA, CDR2 YSLEER. The CDR3 contains 15 residues. Trimming took 0 bases from V and 2 from J, leaving 11 bases between them. The data belong to a study of blood T cell repertoires in COVID-19. About the study: Some COVID-19 samples were acute and others convalescent; all came from the United States, Italy and Spain. From T cells, B-cell-depleted T cells, or PBMCs came the material, which was cDNA or gDNA.

In the original processing: Amplification of reference gene primers provided the estimated nucleated cell counts. The data were produced by immunoSEQ multiplex PCR, yet TCRdb's version contains in-frame clones alone and is incomplete. D and trimming come from the DNA, and the V and J calls and clone size come from that table. The sample includes about 260,000 clones, 75% to 90% seen only once; the top ten take approximately 2%. The receptor was derived from a man younger than 45 with active or convalescent COVID-19. Sample: peripheral blood. The rearrangement joins TRBV4-3 to TRBJ2-7; a weak D match, TRBD2 (6 bases). The CDR3 DNA reads as TGCGCCAGCAGCCAAGACCGGGGGAAAACCTACGAGCAGTACTTC. It yields the protein CASSQDRGKTYEQYF.